Below are 8 T cell receptor beta chains sequenced from a single sample in a study of neoadjuvant nivolumab and ipilimumab in lung cancer. Repertoires were generated with immunoSEQ multiplex PCR, while TCRdb's copy carries only in-frame clones and drops some. Among 25,000 to 35,000 clones listed, 83% were seen once. The sample here was tumor tissue, taken after neoadjuvant nivolumab, alone or with ipilimumab, at or shortly before surgery. These receptors originate from an adult with non-small cell lung cancer.

The chain recombines TRBV9 with TRBJ2-7; 8 nucleotides agree with TRBD1. Germline trimming cut 4 bases from V and 3 bases from J; bases unmatched to any gene: 9. The CDR3 is 15 residues long. Germline assignment: CDR1 SGDLS and CDR2 YYNGEE. The CDR3 loop reads CASSRRQGMGYEQYF. The CDR3 DNA reads TGTGCCAGCAGCCGACGACAGGGGATGGGCTACGAGCAGTACTTC.

The chain combines TRBV28 with TRBJ1-4; TRBD1 aligns across 12 bases. V gave up 5 bases and J gave up 8 bases; unmatched junction bases: 6. This CDR3 has 15 amino acids. From germline, CDR1 is MDHEN and CDR2 SYDVKM. DNA of the CDR3: TGTGCCAGCAGTGTAATTGGGACAGGGGGCGAAAAACTGTTTTTT. As protein: CASSVIGTGGEKLFF.

V usage is TRBV7-2 and J usage is TRBJ1-2, with 8 bases that match TRBD1. V shed 5 bases, J shed 7 bases, and the junction held 12 bases outside the gene matches. CDR3 length: 15 residues. Per the germline V gene, CDR1 is SGHTA and CDR2 is FQGNSA. CDR3 nucleotide sequence: TGTGCCAGCAGCCTTTACCAGGGGGCGTCCAGTGGCTACACCTTC. It encodes CASSLYQGASSGYTF.

The V call is TRBV2, the J call TRBJ1-5; D ambiguous. V lost 0 bases and J 0 bases, leaving 3 bases between the germline ends. This CDR3 has 14 amino acids. Per the germline V gene, CDR1 is SNHLY and CDR2 is FYNNEI. The CDR3 loop is CASSEANSNQPQHF. In DNA, the CDR3 is TGTGCCAGCAGTGAAGCGAATAGCAATCAGCCCCAGCATTTT.

The chain uses TRBV27 and TRBJ2-3; 16 bases fit TRBD2. Germline V CDR1 and CDR2: MNHEY, SMNVEV (reference sequence). CDR3 size: 18 residues. V was pared by 8 bases and J by 1 base, with 9 bases of the junction left unmatched. Written as DNA, the CDR3 is TGTGCCAGCCACCGCCGCGGGACTAGCGGGGGGGGCACAGATACGCAGTATTTT. Protein sequence: CASHRRGTSGGGTDTQYF.

This clone appeared a single time. The chain couples TRBV7-2 to TRBJ1-2; weak D call: TRBD1 (5 bases). The CDR3 is made up of 13 amino acids. Trimming removed 5 bases from V and 8 bases from J, with 15 bases in between. Germline-derived CDR1 and CDR2 are SGHTA and FQGNSA. The CDR3 spells CASSLAGAGGYTF. In DNA, the CDR3 is TGTGCCAGCAGCCTTGCGGGCGCAGGGGGCTACACCTTC.

The chain employs TRBV5-6 and TRBJ2-1; D remains unclear. V was shortened by 4 bases and J by 3 bases, with 5 bases between the two germline ends. Germline CDR1 is SGHDT and CDR2 is YYEEEE. The CDR3 spans 12 residues. CDR3 bases: TGTGCCAGCAGCGAGTTCTACAATGAGCAGTTCTTC. Amino acids: CASSEFYNEQFF.

This clone was detected only once. J is TRBJ2-3 and V is TRBV18; weak D call: TRBD2 (6 bases). The CDR3 loop spans 14 amino acids. Per the germline V gene, CDR1 is KGHSH and CDR2 is LQKENI. The V gene lost 4 bases and the J gene lost 2 bases, with 10 bases spanning the gap. The CDR3 sequence: CASSQDYPTDTQYF. The CDR3 nucleotides read TGTGCCAGCTCACAGGACTATCCCACAGATACGCAGTATTTT.